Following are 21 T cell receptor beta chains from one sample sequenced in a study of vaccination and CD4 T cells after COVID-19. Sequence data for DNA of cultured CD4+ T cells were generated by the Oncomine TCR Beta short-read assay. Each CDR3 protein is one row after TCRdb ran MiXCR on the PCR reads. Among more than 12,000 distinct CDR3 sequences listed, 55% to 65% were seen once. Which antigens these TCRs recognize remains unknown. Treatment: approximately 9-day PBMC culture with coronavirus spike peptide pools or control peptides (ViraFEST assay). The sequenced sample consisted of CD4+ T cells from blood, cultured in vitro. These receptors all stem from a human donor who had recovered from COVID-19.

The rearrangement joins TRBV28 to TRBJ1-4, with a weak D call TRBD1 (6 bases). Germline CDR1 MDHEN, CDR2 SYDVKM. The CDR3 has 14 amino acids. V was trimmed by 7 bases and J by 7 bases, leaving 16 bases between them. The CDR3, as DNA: TGTGCCAGCAAGCCGGGAGGGGGAGTTGAAAAACTGTTTTTT. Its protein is CASKPGGGVEKLFF.

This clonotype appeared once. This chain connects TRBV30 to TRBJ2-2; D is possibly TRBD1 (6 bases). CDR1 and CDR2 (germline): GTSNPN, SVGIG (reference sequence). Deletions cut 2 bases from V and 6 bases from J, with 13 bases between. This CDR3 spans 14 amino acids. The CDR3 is CAWSRQVGAGELFF. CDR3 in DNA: TGTGCCTGGAGTCGACAGGTTGGGGCCGGGGAGCTGTTTTTT.

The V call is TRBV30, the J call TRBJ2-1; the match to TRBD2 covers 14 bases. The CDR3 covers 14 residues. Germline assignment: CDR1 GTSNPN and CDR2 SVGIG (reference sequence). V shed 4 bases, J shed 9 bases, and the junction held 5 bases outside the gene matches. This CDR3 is CAWKGLAGVGEQFF. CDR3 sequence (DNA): TGTGCCTGGAAGGGACTAGCGGGAGTTGGTGAGCAGTTCTTC.

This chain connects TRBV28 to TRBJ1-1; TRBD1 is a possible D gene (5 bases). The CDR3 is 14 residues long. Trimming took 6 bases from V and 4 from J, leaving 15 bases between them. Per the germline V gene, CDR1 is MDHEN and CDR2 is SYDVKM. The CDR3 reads CASSSLRGSTEAFF. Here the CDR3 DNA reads TGTGCCAGCAGCTCCCTTCGGGGCAGCACTGAAGCTTTCTTT.

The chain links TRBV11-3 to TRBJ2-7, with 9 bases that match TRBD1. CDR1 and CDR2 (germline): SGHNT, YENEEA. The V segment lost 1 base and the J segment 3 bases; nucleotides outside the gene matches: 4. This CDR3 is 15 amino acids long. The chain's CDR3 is CASSLGTGDDYEQYF. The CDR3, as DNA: TGTGCCAGCAGCTTAGGGACAGGGGACGACTACGAGCAGTACTTC.

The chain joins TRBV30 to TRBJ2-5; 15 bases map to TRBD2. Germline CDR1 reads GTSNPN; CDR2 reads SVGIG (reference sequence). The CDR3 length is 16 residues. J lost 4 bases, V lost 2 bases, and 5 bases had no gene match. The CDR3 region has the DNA TGTGCCTGGAGTCCGGGACTAGCGGGAGGAGGAGAGACCCAGTACTTC. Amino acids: CAWSPGLAGGGETQYF.

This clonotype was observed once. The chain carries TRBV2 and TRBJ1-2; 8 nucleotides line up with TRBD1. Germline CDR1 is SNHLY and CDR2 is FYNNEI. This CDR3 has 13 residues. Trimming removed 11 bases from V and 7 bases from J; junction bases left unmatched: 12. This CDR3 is CARTTDRVTGYTF. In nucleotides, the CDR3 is TGTGCCCGAACGACGGACAGGGTGACTGGCTACACCTTC.

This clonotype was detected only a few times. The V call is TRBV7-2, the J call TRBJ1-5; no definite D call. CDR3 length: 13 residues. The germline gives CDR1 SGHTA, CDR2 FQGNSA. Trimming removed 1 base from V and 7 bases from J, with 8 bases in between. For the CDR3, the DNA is TGTGCCAGCAGCTTAGAAAAGGGCCAGCCCCAGCATTTT. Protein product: CASSLEKGQPQHF. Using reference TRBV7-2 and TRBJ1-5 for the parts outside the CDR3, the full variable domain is GAGVSQSPSNKVTEKGKDVELRCDPISGHTALYWYRQSLGQGLEFLIYFQGNSAPDKSGLPSDRFSAERTGGSVSTLTIQRTQQEDSAVYLCASSLEKGQPQHFGDGTRLSIL.

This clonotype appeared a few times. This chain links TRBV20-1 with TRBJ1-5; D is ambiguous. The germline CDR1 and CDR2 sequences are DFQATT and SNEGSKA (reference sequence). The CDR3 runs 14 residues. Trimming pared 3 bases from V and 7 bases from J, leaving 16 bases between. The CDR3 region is CSARRPTGLQPQHF. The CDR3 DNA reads TGCAGTGCTAGGCGCCCCACGGGCCTACAGCCCCAGCATTTT.

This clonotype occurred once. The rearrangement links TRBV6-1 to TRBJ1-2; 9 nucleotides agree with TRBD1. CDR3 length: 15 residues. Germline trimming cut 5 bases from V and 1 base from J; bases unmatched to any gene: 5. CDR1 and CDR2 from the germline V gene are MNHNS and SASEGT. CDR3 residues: CASSRQGVINYGYTF. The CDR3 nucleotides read TGTGCCAGCAGTCGACAGGGGGTAATTAACTATGGCTACACCTTC.

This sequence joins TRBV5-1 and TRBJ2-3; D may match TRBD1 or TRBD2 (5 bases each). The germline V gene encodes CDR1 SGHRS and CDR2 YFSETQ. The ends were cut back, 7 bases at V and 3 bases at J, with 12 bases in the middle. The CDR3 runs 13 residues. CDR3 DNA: TGCGCCAGCTCGCGTGGGGGAACAGATACGCAGTATTTT. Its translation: CASSRGGTDTQYF.

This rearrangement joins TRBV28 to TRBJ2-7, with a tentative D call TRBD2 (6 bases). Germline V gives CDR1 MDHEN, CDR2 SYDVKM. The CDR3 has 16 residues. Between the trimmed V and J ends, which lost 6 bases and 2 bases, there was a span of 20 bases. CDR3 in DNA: TGTGCCAGCAGCCAGTCCAACGGGGGACTTACCTACGAGCAGTACTTC. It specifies CASSQSNGGLTYEQYF.

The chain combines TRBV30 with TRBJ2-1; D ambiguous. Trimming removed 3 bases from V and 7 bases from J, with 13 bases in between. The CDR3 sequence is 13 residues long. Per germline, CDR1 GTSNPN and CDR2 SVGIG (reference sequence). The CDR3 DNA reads TGTGCCTGGAGGGGGTTAGTAGTGAATGAGCAGTTCTTC. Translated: CAWRGLVVNEQFF.

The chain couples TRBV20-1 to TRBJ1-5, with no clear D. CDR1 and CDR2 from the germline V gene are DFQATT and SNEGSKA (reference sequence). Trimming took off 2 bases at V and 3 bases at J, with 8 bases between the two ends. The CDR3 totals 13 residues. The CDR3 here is CSARTRLNQPQHF. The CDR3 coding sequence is TGCAGTGCTAGAACCCGACTCAATCAGCCCCAGCATTTT.

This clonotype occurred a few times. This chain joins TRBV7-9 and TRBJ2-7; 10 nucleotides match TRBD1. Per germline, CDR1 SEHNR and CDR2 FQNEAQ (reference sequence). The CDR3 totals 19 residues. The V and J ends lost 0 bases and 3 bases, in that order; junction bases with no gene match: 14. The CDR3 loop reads CASSLASIPGQGTIYEQYF. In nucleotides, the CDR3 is TGTGCCAGCAGCTTAGCCTCAATACCGGGACAGGGGACCATCTACGAGCAGTACTTC.

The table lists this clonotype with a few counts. The CDR3 loop reads CATSSRGSEQYF. CDR3 in DNA: TGTGCCACCAGCTCTAGGGGGAGCGAGCAGTACTTC. The V gene is TRBV15, the J gene TRBJ2-7; D perhaps matches TRBD1 (6 bases). CDR1 LNHNV and CDR2 YYDKDF come from the germline V gene (reference sequence). Trimming left V 5 bases short and J 6 bases short, with 11 bases between. CDR3 size: 12 residues.

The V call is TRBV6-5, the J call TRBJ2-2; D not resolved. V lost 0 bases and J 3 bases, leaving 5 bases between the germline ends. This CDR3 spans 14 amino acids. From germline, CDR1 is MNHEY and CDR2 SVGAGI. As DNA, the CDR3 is TGTGCCAGCAGTTACTCGGTCTACACCGGGGAGCTGTTTTTT. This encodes CASSYSVYTGELFF.

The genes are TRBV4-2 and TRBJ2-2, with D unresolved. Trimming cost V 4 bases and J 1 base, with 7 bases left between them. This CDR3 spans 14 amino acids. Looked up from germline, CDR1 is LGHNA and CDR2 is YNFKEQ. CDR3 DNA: TGTGCCAGCAGCCCTAATGGGAACACCGGGGAGCTGTTTTTT. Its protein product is CASSPNGNTGELFF.

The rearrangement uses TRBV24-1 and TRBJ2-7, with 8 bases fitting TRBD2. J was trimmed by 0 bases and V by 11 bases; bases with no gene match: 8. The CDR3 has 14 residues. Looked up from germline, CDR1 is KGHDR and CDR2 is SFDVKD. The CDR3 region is CANPGLASSYEQYF. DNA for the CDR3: TGTGCCAACCCAGGACTAGCTAGCTCCTACGAGCAGTACTTC.

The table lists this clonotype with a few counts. CDR3 in DNA: TGTGCCAGCAGCCGGGTTATAGGTGGAGAGAATGAGCAGTTCTTC. It codes for CASSRVIGGENEQFF. V usage is TRBV7-8 and J usage is TRBJ2-1; D not resolved. V gave up 5 bases and J gave up 7 bases, with 18 bases separating them. The CDR3 totals 15 residues. Germline loops: CDR1 SGHVS, CDR2 FQNEAQ.

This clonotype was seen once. The CDR3 region is CAISESTYTDTQYF. The DNA for the CDR3 is TGTGCCATCAGTGAGTCTACCTACACAGATACGCAGTATTTT. The chain joins TRBV10-3 to TRBJ2-3; no clear D. This CDR3 is 14 amino acids long. V was shortened by 0 bases and J by 2 bases, with 6 bases between the two germline ends. Germline V gene sequence: CDR1 ENHRY, CDR2 SYGVKD.